This T cell receptor beta chain appears in the sequencing data of a study of early stage breast cancer tumors. Whole-study results and caveats: Comparing each tissue with blood distinguished tumor from normal in about 90% of the 16 patients. Commonly generated sequences made up most enriched TCRB sequences shared between patients. Chain pairing and CD4, CD8 or FOXP3 expression were not captured.

Germline CDR1 reads SGHDT; CDR2 reads YYEEEE. Deletions cut 4 bases from V and 3 bases from J, with 22 bases between. The CDR3 consists of 17 residues. Blood replicates held 0.5 ug DNA, tumor or normal breast around 1.5 ug, two each. Here immunoSEQ multiplex PCR was the method, and the copy in TCRdb shows in-frame clones only, minus some. The table shows around 50,000 clones, with approximately 83% occurring only once. Worth noting for this clone: Its cognate antigen is unknown.

V usage is TRBV5-6 and J usage is TRBJ1-1; tentative D call: TRBD1 (5 bases). The sample taken for sequencing was blood. The sequence was collected from a person aged 50-59 years with breast cancer. The CDR3 protein is CASSQEEDIGEDTEAFF. The CDR3 region has the DNA TGTGCCAGCAGCCAGGAGGAGGACATAGGAGAGGACACTGAAGCTTTCTTT. The entire variable domain, with the rest obtained from reference TRBV5-6 and TRBJ1-1, is as follows: DAGVTQSPTHLIKTRGQQVTLRCSPKSGHDTVSWYQQALGQGPQFIFQYYEEEERQRGNFPDRFSGHQFPNYSSELNVNALLLGDSALYLCASSQEEDIGEDTEAFFGQGTRLTVV.